These 2 T cell receptor beta chains were sequenced from one sample in a study of T-cell memory formation after mild COVID-19. TCRdb redid the calling of the 5' RACE reads with MiXCR, one entry per CDR3 protein. The sample carries around 420,000 distinct CDR3 sequences, 20% to 25% recorded once. The sample was PBMCs or a T cell subset sorted from them (not recorded which). These receptors were taken from an adult woman who had mild COVID-19 (a few samples of this study predate the infection). Cell type and time point are not known.

This sequence joins TRBV12-3 or TRBV12-4 and TRBJ2-3; 10 bases are a match to TRBD2. The CDR3 spans 15 residues. V dropped 5 bases and J dropped 4; count of bases not matched to a gene: 6. CDR3 sequence reads: CASSPDGTSADTQYF. The CDR3 DNA sequence: TGTGCCAGCAGTCCTGACGGGACTAGCGCAGATACGCAGTATTTT.

This clonotype has more than one count but fewer than ten. The J gene is TRBJ2-7, the V gene TRBV7-9; D perhaps matches TRBD2 (6 bases). The CDR3 has 14 residues. Trimming took 1 base from V and 5 from J, leaving 12 bases between them. Germline V gene data show CDR1 as SEHNR and CDR2 as FQNEAQ (reference sequence). CDR3 amino acids: CASSLGLGNHEQYF. The DNA for the CDR3 is TGTGCCAGCAGCTTAGGACTAGGCAACCACGAGCAGTACTTC.